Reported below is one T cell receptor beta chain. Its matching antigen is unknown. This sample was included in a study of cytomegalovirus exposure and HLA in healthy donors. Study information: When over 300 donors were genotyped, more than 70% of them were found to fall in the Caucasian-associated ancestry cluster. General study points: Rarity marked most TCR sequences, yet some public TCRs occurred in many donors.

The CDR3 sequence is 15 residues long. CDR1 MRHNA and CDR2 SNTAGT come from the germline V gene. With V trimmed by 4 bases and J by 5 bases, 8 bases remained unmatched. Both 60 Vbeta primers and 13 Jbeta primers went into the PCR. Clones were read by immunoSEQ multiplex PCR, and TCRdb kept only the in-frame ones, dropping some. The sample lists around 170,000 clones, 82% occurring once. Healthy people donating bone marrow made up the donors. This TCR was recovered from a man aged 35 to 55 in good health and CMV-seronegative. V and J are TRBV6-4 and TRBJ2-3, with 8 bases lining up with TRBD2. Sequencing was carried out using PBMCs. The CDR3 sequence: CASSGETGGEDTQYF. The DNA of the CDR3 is TGTGCCAGCAGTGGAGAGACGGGAGGGGAAGATACGCAGTATTTT.